The entry that follows covers one TCR beta chain sequence. This specimen belongs to a study of blood T cell repertoires in COVID-19. Whole-study context: Nucleic acid was either cDNA or gDNA, and it came from T cells, B-cell-depleted T cells, or PBMCs.

The CDR3 is 14 residues long. CDR1 and CDR2 (germline): SNHLY, FYNNEI. V shed 4 bases and J shed 5 bases, with 14 bases lying between them. Some clones are missing from TCRdb's copy, which holds only in-frame ones; the method was immunoSEQ multiplex PCR. The sample carries roughly 250,000 clones, around four fifths recorded once. The sequencing sample was made of peripheral blood. The TCR originated in a woman in her sixties or seventies with active or convalescent COVID-19. The chain joins TRBV2 to TRBJ1-1; possible D gene TRBD1, 5 bases. CDR3 nucleotide sequence: TGTGCCAGCAGTGGGGGGAGGGGAAGAACTGAAGCTTTCTTT. Residues: CASSGGRGRTEAFF.